A single sample is the source of the 22 T cell receptor beta chains below, sequenced in a study of Ad26.COV2.S vaccination and SARS-CoV-2 variants. Sequencing was performed with immunoSEQ multiplex PCR; in TCRdb, only in-frame clones are kept and a portion is missing. The sample lists 43,000 or so clones, roughly 80% occurring once. Source: peripheral blood, taken after recovery from COVID-19. The receptors were gathered from a human donor who had recovered from COVID-19.

The chain is built from TRBV7-8 and TRBJ2-2, with 8 bases matching TRBD2. Germline CDR1 is SGHVS and CDR2 is FQNEAQ. The CDR3 extends over 16 amino acids. J lost 6 bases, V lost 5 bases, and 11 bases had no gene match. The CDR3 sequence: CASSRSGGSKAGELFF. CDR3 DNA: TGTGCCAGCAGCCGATCGGGGGGGTCCAAAGCCGGGGAGCTGTTTTTT.

The rearrangement uses TRBV6-5 and TRBJ1-1; a possible D gene is TRBD1 (6 bases). The CDR3 extends over 15 amino acids. V shed 1 base and J shed 4 bases, with 13 bases lying between them. CDR1 is MNHEY, CDR2 SVGAGI, per germline. The CDR3 region has the DNA TGTGCCAGCAGTTACTTTGGGGGCGCGAGCACTGAAGCTTTCTTT. It translates to CASSYFGGASTEAFF.

J is TRBJ2-6 and V is TRBV5-1, with no clear D. Germline assignment: CDR1 SGHRS and CDR2 YFSETQ. The V end was cut by 4 bases, the J end by 0 bases, with 11 bases between. This CDR3 is built from 16 residues. CDR3 coding DNA: TGCGCCAGCAGCCCCACGGGCGTCTCTGGGGCCAACGTCCTGACTTTC. Residues: CASSPTGVSGANVLTF.

This clone was seen once. The J gene is TRBJ1-1, the V gene TRBV27; D ambiguous. Germline CDR1 MNHEY, CDR2 SMNVEV (reference sequence). This CDR3 has 14 residues. Between the trimmed V and J ends, which lost 1 base and 6 bases, there was a span of 12 bases. The CDR3 DNA sequence: TGTGCCAGCAGTTTATTGAAGGGAATGGCTGAAGCTTTCTTT. It specifies CASSLLKGMAEAFF.

The chain combines TRBV18 with TRBJ2-7; 8 positions agree with TRBD1. CDR3 length equals 20 residues. The V gene end was trimmed by 3 bases and the J gene end by 3 bases; junction bases not matched to a gene: 22. CDR1 is KGHSH, CDR2 LQKENI, per germline. The CDR3 spells CASSPLRRQGRRSSFYEQYV. The CDR3 DNA sequence: TGTGCCAGCTCACCGTTAAGGAGACAGGGGAGACGCTCGAGCTTCTACGAGCAGTACGTC.

V usage is TRBV30 and J usage is TRBJ1-1; D unclear. The CDR3 sequence is 12 residues long. Looked up from germline, CDR1 is GTSNPN and CDR2 is SVGIG (reference sequence). Trimming shortened V by 2 bases and J by 1 base, and 5 bases separated the two germline ends. This chain's CDR3 is CAWSTANTEAFF. CDR3 nucleotide sequence: TGTGCCTGGAGTACTGCGAACACTGAAGCTTTCTTT.

The gene calls are TRBV19 and TRBJ1-2, with TRBD1 as a possible D gene (5 bases). Germline values: CDR1 LNHDA, CDR2 SQIVND (reference sequence). The length of the CDR3 is 14 residues. The V end was cut by 7 bases, the J end by 4 bases, with 16 bases between. CDR3 protein: CASTETGRLYGYTF. CDR3 bases: TGTGCCAGTACGGAAACAGGCCGACTCTATGGCTACACCTTC.

The chain links TRBV3-1 (or the pseudogene TRBV3-2) to TRBJ2-5; 8 bases line up with TRBD1. This CDR3 comprises 13 residues. Germline-derived CDR1 and CDR2 are LGHDT and YNNKEL (reference sequence). The J segment lost 5 bases and the V segment lost 4 bases, leaving 3 bases of the junction unmatched. The CDR3 loop reads CASSLQGAETQYF. As DNA, the CDR3 is TGTGCCAGCAGCCTGCAGGGGGCCGAGACCCAGTACTTC.

This clone was detected a few times. The chain recombines TRBV10-1 with TRBJ1-2, with TRBD1 as a possible D gene (5 bases). Per germline, CDR1 WNHNN and CDR2 SYGVQD (reference sequence). The CDR3 is 15 residues long. The CDR3 loop reads CAVNTGREEGYGYTF. In DNA, the CDR3 is TGCGCGGTCAACACGGGCAGGGAGGAGGGCTATGGCTACACCTTC.

The rearrangement uses TRBV2 and TRBJ2-7, with 7 bases matching TRBD1. The germline V gene has CDR1 SNHLY and CDR2 FYNNEI. V was clipped by 4 bases and J by 4 bases; unmatched bases: 4. The CDR3 sequence is 13 residues long. This CDR3 is CASSVGTVYEQYV. For the CDR3, the DNA is TGTGCCAGCAGTGTCGGGACAGTTTACGAGCAGTACGTC.

The CDR3 coding sequence is TGTGCCAGCAGTCTTGCAGGGGAGTGGAATGAGCAGTTCTTC. Translating it yields CASSLAGEWNEQFF. The chain is built from TRBV6-5 and TRBJ2-1, with D perhaps TRBD1 (6 bases). This CDR3 spans 14 amino acids. Germline V CDR1 and CDR2: MNHEY, SVGAGI. The V end was cut by 5 bases, the J end by 7 bases, with 15 bases between.

V is TRBV6-5 and J is TRBJ2-7; TRBD1 matches at 10 bases. The CDR3 length is 16 residues. V trimming: 0 bases; J trimming: 2 bases; junction bases outside the gene matches: 4. Germline V gene lookup returns CDR1 MNHEY and CDR2 SVGAGI. The CDR3 region has the DNA TGTGCCAGCAGTTACTCCCGGGACAGGGGAGCCTACGAGCAGTACTTC. Translation: CASSYSRDRGAYEQYF.

The CDR3 bases are TGCGCCAGCAGCCCGGGGACTAGCGGTACGCAGTATTTT. Translated: CASSPGTSGTQYF. This sequence joins TRBV5-1 and TRBJ2-3, with 11 bases matching TRBD2. The CDR3 contains 13 residues. Trimming at V came to 4 bases and at J to 8 bases, leaving 3 bases not matched to a gene. Germline assignment: CDR1 SGHRS and CDR2 YFSETQ.

V gene TRBV5-1 combines with J gene TRBJ2-7, with TRBD2 matching 9 bases. This CDR3 is 17 amino acids long. The V gene end was trimmed by 2 bases and the J gene end by 3 bases; junction bases not matched to a gene: 12. Germline V gene data show CDR1 as SGHRS and CDR2 as YFSETQ. The CDR3 loop reads CASSLLAGSGVDYEQYF. DNA for the CDR3: TGCGCCAGCAGCTTACTAGCGGGCTCAGGAGTAGACTACGAGCAGTACTTC. The whole variable domain, filled in from reference TRBV5-1 and TRBJ2-7, reads KAGVTQTPRYLIKTRGQQVTLSCSPISGHRSVSWYQQTPGQGLQFLFEYFSETQRNKGNFPGRFSGRQFSNSRSEMNVSTLELGDSALYLCASSLLAGSGVDYEQYFGPGTRLTVT.

This clone was detected a few times. The chain has TRBV19 and TRBJ2-6; D unclear. Germline CDR1 LNHDA, CDR2 SQIVND (reference sequence). Trimming left V 10 bases short and J 6 bases short, with 16 bases between. This CDR3 comprises 14 residues. CDR3 coding DNA: TGTGCCACCTCCCTCAGTCGGGTGGCCAACGTCCTGACTTTC. Residues: CATSLSRVANVLTF.

CDR3 sequence reads: CASSPGTDREKLFF. In DNA form, the CDR3 reads TGTGCCAGCTCACCAGGTACTGATCGAGAAAAACTGTTTTTT. V usage is TRBV18 and J usage is TRBJ1-4; D call uncertain. This CDR3 comprises 14 residues. Germline V gives CDR1 KGHSH, CDR2 LQKENI. Trimming cost V 2 bases and J 8 bases, with 12 bases left between them. Drawing the rest from reference TRBV18 and TRBJ1-4, the complete variable domain is NAGVMQNPRHLVRRRGQEARLRCSPMKGHSHVYWYRQLPEEGLKFMVYLQKENIIDESGMPKERFSAEFPKEGPSILRIQQVVRGDSAAYFCASSPGTDREKLFFGSGTQLSVL.

The V and J genes are TRBV30 and TRBJ1-6; 10 bases line up with TRBD1. The CDR3 spans 16 residues. Trimming cost V 3 bases and J 8 bases; bases outside gene matches: 10. Germline loops: CDR1 GTSNPN, CDR2 SVGIG (reference sequence). The CDR3 protein is CAWSTTGQGGYSPLHF. The CDR3 DNA sequence: TGTGCCTGGAGCACAACTGGACAGGGGGGTTATTCACCCCTCCACTTT. The full variable domain, in which reference TRBV30 and TRBJ1-6 provide the parts outside the CDR3, is SQTIHQWPATLVQPVGSPLSLECTVEGTSNPNLYWYRQAAGRGLQLLFYSVGIGQISSEVPQNLSASRPQDRQFILSSKKLLLSDSGFYLCAWSTTGQGGYSPLHFGNGTRLTVT.

This clone was seen only once. The chain has TRBV21-1 and TRBJ2-7; the table assigns TRBD1, which was not confirmed against the DNA. TRBV21-1 is an annotated pseudogene. This CDR3 is 15 amino acids long. In nucleotides, the CDR3 is TGTGCCAGCAGCAAAGGGGTGGGCAGGGCCTACGAGCAGTACGTC. The encoded protein is CASSKGVGRAYEQYV.

The rearrangement joins TRBV5-1 to TRBJ2-1, with TRBD2 identical over 8 bases. The length of the CDR3 is 17 residues. The V and J ends lost 0 bases and 9 bases, in that order; junction bases with no gene match: 14. The germline CDR1 and CDR2 sequences are SGHRS and YFSETQ. The CDR3 protein is CASSLEGLGAAIGEQFF. DNA of the CDR3: TGCGCCAGCAGCTTGGAGGGACTAGGTGCGGCAATAGGTGAGCAGTTCTTC.

V gene TRBV10-3 combines with J gene TRBJ2-5; TRBD1 agrees at 9 bases. The CDR3 runs to 13 residues. V gave up 3 bases and J gave up 12 bases; unmatched junction bases: 8. CDR1 is ENHRY, CDR2 SYGVKD, per germline. The CDR3: CAISDGQGPPKYF. The CDR3 region has the DNA TGTGCCATCAGTGACGGACAGGGGCCTCCAAAGTACTTC.

The CDR3 DNA sequence: TGCGCCAGCAGTTTAGCCGGCCAGGGGCATGGCTACACCTTC. This sequence encodes CASSLAGQGHGYTF. This chain uses TRBV5-1 with TRBJ1-2, with a tentative D call TRBD1 (6 bases). Germline V lookup: CDR1 SGHRS, CDR2 YFSETQ. V lost 5 bases and J lost 6, with 17 bases in between. CDR3 length: 14 amino acids. The whole variable domain, filled in from reference TRBV5-1 and TRBJ1-2, reads KAGVTQTPRYLIKTRGQQVTLSCSPISGHRSVSWYQQTPGQGLQFLFEYFSETQRNKGNFPGRFSGRQFSNSRSEMNVSTLELGDSALYLCASSLAGQGHGYTFGSGTRLTVV.

The chain recombines TRBV9 with TRBJ2-7, with 10 bases that match TRBD1. This CDR3 spans 15 amino acids. Germline trimming cut 4 bases from V and 4 bases from J; bases unmatched to any gene: 8. Germline loops: CDR1 SGDLS, CDR2 YYNGEE. The CDR3 sequence: CASSSTGTGVYEQYF. CDR3 nucleotides: TGTGCCAGCAGCAGTACCGGGACAGGGGTGTACGAGCAGTACTTC.